This passage covers 28 T cell receptor beta chains from one sample sequenced in a study of shared clonotypes between healthy human individuals. TCRdb's table, derived via immunoSEQ multiplex PCR, lists solely in-frame clones and lacks some. The sample records about 520,000 clones, over 75% being singletons. What was sequenced was PBMCs. The receptors stem from a woman aged 40 to 50 in good health. Some clones in this sample may be carry-over from other donors' samples.

As to this clone: A far bigger clonotype differs at one base, so this is likely a read error. Other DNA sequences within the sample encode an identical CDR3. The CDR3 DNA reads TGTGCCTGGAGTGATTTGGATAGGGAGACCCAGTACTTC. Amino acid sequence: CAWSDLDRETQYF. This rearrangement joins TRBV30 to TRBJ2-5, with no clear D. This CDR3 region has 13 residues. CDR1 and CDR2 (germline): GTSNPN, SVGIG (reference sequence). V lost 1 base, J lost 5 bases, and 11 bases lay in between.

The chain carries TRBV6-1 and TRBJ1-1, with D possibly being TRBD1 (5 bases). The V gene lost 2 bases and the J gene lost 5 bases, with 15 bases spanning the gap. This CDR3 region has 15 residues. Germline CDR1 is MNHNS and CDR2 is SASEGT. CDR3: CASSERGVWGTEAFF. The CDR3 DNA sequence: TGTGCCAGCAGTGAACGTGGGGTCTGGGGGACTGAAGCTTTCTTT.

The V gene is TRBV4-2, the J gene TRBJ2-1; D might be TRBD1 (7 bases). From germline, CDR1 is LGHNA and CDR2 YNFKEQ. This CDR3 region has 16 residues. Trimming pared 0 bases from V and 1 base from J, leaving 10 bases between. In DNA form, the CDR3 reads TGTGCCAGCAGCCAAGAGGCAGGGGGGTCCTACAATGAGCAGTTCTTC. It specifies CASSQEAGGSYNEQFF.

The sample holds one count of this clone. The chain couples TRBV5-1 to TRBJ1-1, with D possibly TRBD1 on 5 matching bases. This CDR3 contains 16 residues. V gave up 3 bases and J gave up 4 bases, with 19 bases separating them. CDR1 is SGHRS and CDR2 is YFSETQ in the germline V gene. This chain's CDR3 is CASSSGPVGASTEAFF. In DNA form, the CDR3 reads TGCGCCAGCAGCTCGGGTCCCGTTGGGGCAAGCACTGAAGCTTTCTTT.

This clone came up a few times. The chain combines TRBV5-6 with TRBJ1-1; 12 nucleotides agree with TRBD1. CDR1 is SGHDT, CDR2 YYEEEE, per germline. V lost 2 bases and J lost 4; bases outside the gene matches: 15. This CDR3 is built from 19 residues. The CDR3 is CASSLLGSGTGGLGTEAFF. The CDR3 region has the DNA TGTGCCAGCAGCTTATTAGGCTCCGGGACAGGGGGCTTGGGCACTGAAGCTTTCTTT.

About this clone: This likely came from a read error, as a far larger clone is one base away. V and J are TRBV25-1 and TRBJ1-3; possible D gene TRBD1, 5 bases. Trimming shortened V by 2 bases and J by 6 bases, and 8 bases separated the two germline ends. The CDR3 is 13 residues long. Germline V gives CDR1 MGHDK, CDR2 SYGVNS. The CDR3 DNA reads as TGTGCCAGCAGTGAACAGGGTGTAAACACCATATATTTT. This codes for CASSEQGVNTIYF.

The gene calls are TRBV19 and TRBJ2-1; D is perhaps TRBD2 (6 bases). From germline, CDR1 is LNHDA and CDR2 SQIVND (reference sequence). This CDR3 is built from 14 residues. The ends were cut back, 3 bases at V and 3 bases at J, with 9 bases in the middle. For the CDR3, the DNA is TGTGCCAGTAGTATTCTGGGAGGCTACAATGAGCAGTTCTTC. Translating it yields CASSILGGYNEQFF.

The chain carries TRBV28 and TRBJ2-7; 9 positions match TRBD2. Germline trimming cut 5 bases from V and 4 bases from J; bases unmatched to any gene: 12. There are 16 residues in the CDR3. Germline V lookup: CDR1 MDHEN, CDR2 SYDVKM. CDR3 loop: CASSTPLGTSLYEQYF. CDR3 nucleotides: TGTGCCAGCAGTACTCCCCTGGGGACTAGCTTGTACGAGCAGTACTTC.

This rearrangement joins TRBV4-2 to TRBJ2-2; 9 bases match TRBD2. Trimming removed 4 bases from V and 6 bases from J; junction bases left unmatched: 3. Germline loops: CDR1 LGHNA, CDR2 YNFKEQ. The CDR3 is 14 amino acids. In nucleotides, the CDR3 is TGTGCCAGCAGCCGTAGCGGGAGTGCCGGGGAGCTGTTTTTT. Translating it yields CASSRSGSAGELFF.

This sequence joins TRBV25-1 and TRBJ1-2, with 9 bases that match TRBD1. The CDR3 is 14 residues long. The germline V gene has CDR1 MGHDK and CDR2 SYGVNS. V trimming: 6 bases; J trimming: 4 bases; junction bases outside the gene matches: 6. The CDR3: CASSPGQGAYGYTF. The CDR3 DNA reads as TGTGCCAGCAGCCCGGGACAGGGAGCCTATGGCTACACCTTC.

CDR3 protein: CASSLSGRGNTGELFF. In DNA form, the CDR3 reads TGTGCCAGCAGTTTGAGCGGGAGGGGTAACACCGGGGAGCTGTTTTTT. The chain employs TRBV28 and TRBJ2-2, with TRBD2 matching over 10 bases. The length of the CDR3 is 16 residues. Germline V gene data show CDR1 as MDHEN and CDR2 as SYDVKM. J was trimmed by 2 bases and V by 3 bases; bases with no gene match: 3. The full variable domain, in which reference TRBV28 and TRBJ2-2 provide the parts outside the CDR3, is DVKVTQSSRYLVKRTGEKVFLECVQDMDHENMFWYRQDPGLGLRLIYFSYDVKMKEKGDIPEGYSVSREKKERFSLILESASTNQTSMYLCASSLSGRGNTGELFFGEGSRLTVL.

This chain connects TRBV19 to TRBJ1-1, with D tentatively TRBD1 (5 bases). Germline CDR1 and CDR2: LNHDA and SQIVND (reference sequence). This CDR3 has 14 amino acids. Trimming stripped 1 base from V and 6 bases from J, with 12 bases between. This chain's CDR3 is CASSIGGGIPEAFF. CDR3 coding DNA: TGTGCCAGTAGTATAGGGGGGGGAATCCCTGAAGCTTTCTTT.

CDR3: CASSLQGETYEQYF. The CDR3 nucleotides read TGTGCCAGCAGCTTACAGGGGGAAACCTACGAGCAGTACTTC. The V and J genes are TRBV7-8 and TRBJ2-7; TRBD1 matches at 7 bases. The V segment lost 2 bases and the J segment 2 bases; nucleotides outside the gene matches: 3. Germline V CDR1 and CDR2: SGHVS, FQNEAQ. CDR3 length equals 14 residues.

This sequence joins TRBV4-1 and TRBJ2-1, with D perhaps TRBD1 (5 bases). The CDR3 has 15 residues. V shed 4 bases and J shed 8 bases, with 18 bases lying between them. Germline CDR1 MGHRA, CDR2 YSYEKL. The CDR3 DNA follows: TGCGCCAGCAGCCGCCTCAGGGCATCCTCCGATGAGCAGTTCTTC. Amino acid sequence: CASSRLRASSDEQFF.

The V call is TRBV7-9, the J call TRBJ2-2; 7 bases match TRBD2. V was clipped by 5 bases and J by 6 bases; unmatched bases: 12. This CDR3 region has 16 residues. The germline CDR1 and CDR2 sequences are SEHNR and FQNEAQ (reference sequence). CDR3 loop: CASSRNTAGDAGELFF. Here the CDR3 DNA reads TGTGCCAGCAGCCGAAATACGGCGGGGGATGCCGGGGAGCTGTTTTTT. The whole variable domain, remainder taken from reference TRBV7-9 and TRBJ2-2, is DTGVSQNPRHKITKRGQNVTFRCDPISEHNRLYWYRQTLGQGPEFLTYFQNEAQLEKSRLLSDRFSAERPKGSFSTLEIQRTEQGDSAMYLCASSRNTAGDAGELFFGEGSRLTVL.

Note on this clone: A read error is possible here, since a much larger clone lies one base away. The DNA for the CDR3 is TGTGTCAGCCGAAACCCCCGCGGGAGGAGCTACTACGAGCAGTACTTC. Amino acids: CVSRNPRGRSYYEQYF. This sequence joins TRBV18 and TRBJ2-7; 8 nucleotides match TRBD2. The CDR3 is made up of 16 amino acids. Germline CDR1 and CDR2: KGHSH and LQKENI.

V usage is TRBV7-9 and J usage is TRBJ2-2; 14 bases are shared with TRBD2. J gave up 3 bases and V 0 bases, and 6 bases lay outside the gene matches. Germline assignment: CDR1 SEHNR and CDR2 FQNEAQ (reference sequence). The CDR3 is 19 amino acids. The CDR3 sequence is CASSLAFGGLAGDTGELFF. The CDR3 region has the DNA TGTGCCAGCAGCTTAGCGTTTGGGGGACTAGCGGGAGACACCGGGGAGCTGTTTTTT.

The rearrangement joins TRBV5-4 to TRBJ1-1; D gene ambiguous. Trimming left V 0 bases short and J 2 bases short, with 8 bases between. Germline CDR1 is SGHNT and CDR2 is YYREEE (reference sequence). The CDR3 covers 14 residues. CDR3 coding DNA: TGTGCCAGCAGCTTGGGCCAAATTAACACTGAAGCTTTCTTT. Protein product: CASSLGQINTEAFF.

This rearrangement joins TRBV7-8 to TRBJ2-3; a weak D match, TRBD2 (6 bases). This CDR3 comprises 15 residues. With 1 base removed from V and 2 bases from J, the gap between germline ends came to 10 bases. Germline V gene lookup returns CDR1 SGHVS and CDR2 FQNEAQ. DNA for the CDR3: TGTGCCAGCAGCTTAGAGGCGGGGCACACAGATACGCAGTATTTT. This translates into CASSLEAGHTDTQYF.

The V gene is TRBV28, the J gene TRBJ1-1; 8 bases align to TRBD1. CDR3 length equals 15 residues. Germline values: CDR1 MDHEN, CDR2 SYDVKM. The trim removed 5 bases at V and 6 bases at J, leaving 11 bases unmatched. The CDR3, as DNA: TGTGCCAGCAGTCCAGGGGGCGGCGGTAACGCTGAAGCTTTCTTT. Amino acids: CASSPGGGGNAEAFF.

This sequence joins TRBV7-2 and TRBJ2-7, with 10 bases matching TRBD2. The CDR3 covers 17 residues. Trimming at V came to 2 bases and at J to 1 base, leaving 8 bases not matched to a gene. Germline CDR1 is SGHTA and CDR2 is FQGNSA. As DNA, the CDR3 is TGTGCCAGCAGCTTAACCCCTAGCGGGAGACTTTCCTACGAGCAGTACTTC. This gives the protein CASSLTPSGRLSYEQYF.

This clone appeared a few times. V gene TRBV2 combines with J gene TRBJ1-1; D is unclear. Germline V lookup: CDR1 SNHLY, CDR2 FYNNEI. The CDR3 sequence is 14 residues long. Trimming took 7 bases from V and 6 from J, leaving 18 bases between them. The CDR3 nucleotides read TGTGCCAGCACCGACGGCCGGGGAAGCGCTGAAGCTTTCTTT. Encoded protein: CASTDGRGSAEAFF.

The V gene is TRBV2, the J gene TRBJ2-1; D remains unclear. CDR1 is SNHLY, CDR2 FYNNEI, per germline. V was clipped by 7 bases and J by 4 bases, with 5 bases between them. CDR3 length: 11 residues. The CDR3 sequence: CASTEYNEQFF. In DNA form, the CDR3 reads TGTGCCAGCACAGAGTACAATGAGCAGTTCTTC.

The rearrangement links TRBV18 to TRBJ1-3, with D perhaps matching TRBD1 (5 bases). The CDR3 length is 15 residues. The germline CDR1 and CDR2 sequences are KGHSH and LQKENI. V was clipped by 3 bases and J by 0 bases, with 9 bases between them. The DNA of the CDR3 is TGTGCCAGCTCACCTACAGGCTACTCTGGAAACACCATATATTTT. Translating it yields CASSPTGYSGNTIYF.

As regards this clone: Since a far larger clone is one base different, this is likely a read error. The chain combines TRBV5-1 with TRBJ2-1, with a weak D call TRBD2 (6 bases). The germline V gene has CDR1 SGHRS and CDR2 YFSETQ. CDR3 length: 15 amino acids. The CDR3 coding sequence is TGCGCCAGCAGCTTTCGACTAGATAGCTACAATGAGCAGCTCTTC. This encodes CASSFRLDSYNEQLF.

Note on this clone: This likely reflects a read error, since a far larger clone is one base away. The V call is TRBV11-2, the J call TRBJ2-2; 13 bases map to TRBD2. Germline-derived CDR1 and CDR2 are SGHAT and FQNNGV. This CDR3 has 19 residues. The CDR3 loop reads CASSPRTSGSLWYTRELFF. The CDR3 region has the DNA TGTGCCAGCAGCCCACGGACTAGCGGGAGTCTGTGGTACACCAGGGAGCTGTTTTTT.

The rearrangement links TRBV11-2 to TRBJ2-7, with 7 bases aligning to TRBD1. This CDR3 comprises 15 residues. Germline CDR1 reads SGHAT; CDR2 reads FQNNGV. J was trimmed by 2 bases and V by 5 bases; bases with no gene match: 9. The CDR3 sequence is CASSRDRERAYEQYF. The CDR3 DNA is TGTGCCAGCAGCCGCGACAGGGAGAGGGCCTACGAGCAGTACTTC.

This chain links TRBV18 with TRBJ2-7, with D maybe TRBD1 (6 bases). This CDR3 contains 15 residues. The germline V gene has CDR1 KGHSH and CDR2 LQKENI. Trimming stripped 3 bases from V and 4 bases from J, with 16 bases between. CDR3 nucleotide sequence: TGTGCCAGCTCACCGACAGGCTCAAAGGGGTACGAGCAGTACTTC. This translates into CASSPTGSKGYEQYF.